The rows below give T cell receptor beta chains drawn from one sample of a study of a mutant IDH1 vaccine in newly diagnosed glioma. Only in-frame clones appear in the TCRdb table, and some are missing; sequencing was by immunoSEQ multiplex PCR. The profile shows about 98,000 clones, approximately 90% of them singletons. The specimen comprised PBMCs, sampled from a glioma patient treated with radiotherapy, temozolomide or both. The source is a woman in her 50s with glioma. Each CDR3 is given with its conserved first and last residue. A D gene is named only where the DNA matches it firmly. Some rows have no size entry. The others give once, few or many, or a class for an expanded clone.

clone_size cdr3_length d_call j_call v_call cdr3_nt cdr3_aa
- 12 - TRBJ2-1 TRBV7-6 TGTGCCAGCAGCGCATCTAGCAATGAGCAGTTCTTC CASSASSNEQFF
- 14 TRBD1 TRBJ1-3 TRBV6-1 TGTGCCAGCAGAGACAGGGGCTCTGGAAACACCATATATTTT CASRDRGSGNTIYF
- 16 - TRBJ1-4 TRBV6-6 TGTGCCAGCAGTTTCTCGGTCGGGGAGGGACGTGAAAAACTGTTTTTT CASSFSVGEGREKLFF
once 13 - TRBJ2-7 TRBV18 TGTGCCAGCTCACCTCGTAGGAACGACGAGCAGTACTTC CASSPRRNDEQYF
- 14 - TRBJ2-5 TRBV6-5 TGTGCCAGCAGTTACCAAATGGGACGGGAGACCCAGTACTTC CASSYQMGRETQYF
- 14 - TRBJ2-5 TRBV7-6 TGTGCCAGCAGCTCTCCGAGGAGGGCGAAGACCCAGTACTTC CASSSPRRAKTQYF
- 16 TRBD1 TRBJ2-3 TRBV2 TGTGCCAGCAGTGAATTTGGGACAGTTAGCACAGATACGCAGTATTTT CASSEFGTVSTDTQYF
- 17 TRBD1 TRBJ2-4 TRBV5-4 TGTGCCAGCAGCAAAGAGGGACAGGGCCAAGCCAAAAACATTCAGTACTTC CASSKEGQGQAKNIQYF
once 15 - TRBJ1-2 TRBV5-1 TGCGCCAGCAGCTTGGCAACAGGTGCTAGGGATGGCTACACCTTC CASSLATGARDGYTF
- 14 - TRBJ2-3 TRBV7-3 TGTGCCAGCAGTCTTGGAGGGGGGAAGGATACGCAGTATTTT CASSLGGGKDTQYF